These 16 T cell receptor beta chains were sequenced from one sample in a study of molecular identifiers for immune sequencing clone quantification. TCRdb re-called the PCR reads with MiXCR, one entry per CDR3 protein. The sample includes a few hundred thousand distinct CDR3 sequences, about a fifth of them seen just once. What was sequenced was naive CD8+ T cells from blood, with Jurkat cell RNA spiked in. Subset reported: FACS-sorted CD8+CD4-CCR7+CD45RA+ naive T cells. The origin of the receptors is a human donor in good health. Some libraries in this study had Jurkat cell RNA spiked in.

This clonotype was observed at least ten times. J is TRBJ1-1 and V is TRBV5-1, with D perhaps matching TRBD1 (5 bases). Germline values: CDR1 SGHRS, CDR2 YFSETQ. With 0 bases removed from V and 7 bases from J, the gap between germline ends came to 13 bases. The CDR3 sequence is 14 residues long. The chain's CDR3 is CASSLVGRELEAFF. Here the CDR3 DNA reads TGCGCCAGCAGCTTGGTTGGCAGGGAGCTTGAAGCTTTCTTT.

This clonotype was seen more than once but under ten times. This chain uses TRBV6-5 with TRBJ2-7, with D perhaps TRBD1 (5 bases). The germline V and J ends were trimmed by 5 bases and 1 base, with 15 bases remaining between them. The germline V gene has CDR1 MNHEY and CDR2 SVGAGI. The CDR3 spans 15 residues. The CDR3 DNA is TGTGCCAGCAGTCTAAGGGGCCACGATTCCTACGAGCAGTACTTC. This translates into CASSLRGHDSYEQYF.

Ten or more counts support this clonotype. The chain combines TRBV6-6 with TRBJ1-1, with D hard to call. The CDR3 totals 14 residues. V was trimmed by 2 bases and J by 1 base, leaving 8 bases between them. The germline V gene encodes CDR1 MNHNY and CDR2 SVGAGI (reference sequence). Here the CDR3 reads CASSYGYKNTEAFF. The DNA of the CDR3 is TGTGCCAGCAGTTACGGTTATAAGAACACTGAAGCTTTCTTT.

This clonotype was seen only a few times. This chain uses TRBV7-9 with TRBJ2-7, with 8 bases identical to TRBD2. The CDR3 covers 16 residues. Trimming removed 1 base from V and 2 bases from J; junction bases left unmatched: 7. CDR1 and CDR2 from the germline V gene are SEHNR and FQNEAQ (reference sequence). The CDR3 loop is CASSLVDAGGPYEQYF. In DNA, the CDR3 is TGTGCCAGCAGCTTAGTTGATGCGGGAGGCCCCTACGAGCAGTACTTC.

This chain uses TRBV4-1 with TRBJ1-5; D call uncertain. CDR3 size: 14 residues. Germline CDR1 and CDR2: MGHRA and YSYEKL. Trimming shortened V by 2 bases and J by 4 bases, and 9 bases separated the two germline ends. CDR3 coding DNA: TGCGCCAGCAGCCAACATTCCCAAAATCAGCCCCAGCATTTT. Protein product: CASSQHSQNQPQHF.

This clonotype was observed at least ten times. The CDR3 reads CSGWVTQRGARTDTQYF. The DNA of the CDR3 is TGCAGCGGGTGGGTGACCCAGCGGGGGGCCCGCACAGATACGCAGTATTTT. V is TRBV29-1 and J is TRBJ2-3; TRBD2 agrees at 9 bases. Germline CDR1 is SQVTM and CDR2 is ANQGSEA. Trimming removed 7 bases from V and 1 base from J; junction bases left unmatched: 15. The CDR3 extends over 17 amino acids.

This clonotype was picked up a small number of times. A junction end diverges from the germline sequence, so it may reflect a read error. This rearrangement joins TRBV4-3 to TRBJ1-2, with 7 bases matching TRBD1. CDR3 size: 17 residues. Per germline, CDR1 LGHNA and CDR2 YSLEER. CDR3: CASSQRYRQGTELGYAF. The CDR3 DNA reads TGCGCCAGCAGCCAACGATACCGACAGGGAACTGAGTTGGGCTACGCCTTC.

The chain carries TRBV6-2 or TRBV6-3 and TRBJ2-7; 9 nucleotides align to TRBD1. CDR3 length: 13 residues. The germline V gene has CDR1 MNHEY and CDR2 SVGEGT. J was trimmed by 1 base and V by 9 bases; bases with no gene match: 4. CDR3: CASGTGNSYEQYF. In nucleotides, the CDR3 is TGTGCCAGTGGGACAGGGAATTCCTACGAGCAGTACTTC.

This clonotype was counted ten times or more. The genes are TRBV7-9 and TRBJ1-1; TRBD1 matches at 10 bases. The trim removed 6 bases at V and 2 bases at J, leaving 12 bases unmatched. Germline V gives CDR1 SEHNR, CDR2 FQNEAQ (reference sequence). This CDR3 contains 17 residues. The DNA for the CDR3 is TGTGCCAGCAGTTTGGACAGGGGGTATATCCCAAACACTGAAGCTTTCTTT. It translates to CASSLDRGYIPNTEAFF.

This clonotype was found once. A much larger clone sits a single nucleotide away, making a read error possible. The rearrangement joins TRBV2 to TRBJ2-3; no reliable D call. Germline loops: CDR1 SNHLY, CDR2 FYNNEI. The CDR3 is 15 residues long. V lost 10 bases and J lost 1, with 18 bases in between. CDR3 sequence (DNA): TGTGCCAACCTGGAGAGGAGTCGGGGCACAGATACGCAGTATTTT. Its translation: CANLERSRGTDTQYF.

This clonotype appeared a few times. A read error may account for a junction end that differs from germline. The rearrangement joins TRBV7-9 to TRBJ2-1; D is possibly TRBD2 (5 bases). The CDR3 totals 15 residues. The germline CDR1 and CDR2 sequences are SEHNR and FQNEAQ (reference sequence). The CDR3 protein is CASSTDSISYNEQSF. CDR3 in DNA: TGTGCCAGCAGCACGGACTCGATCTCCTACAATGAGCAGTCCTTC.

This rearrangement joins TRBV5-5 to TRBJ2-2; D uncertain. The germline V gene has CDR1 SGHKS and CDR2 YYEKEE (reference sequence). The CDR3 contains 14 residues. V lost 4 bases to trimming and J lost 4 bases, with 11 bases between them. The DNA for the CDR3 is TGTGCCAGCAGCCTAGACACATTCACCGGGGAGCTGTTTTTT. As protein: CASSLDTFTGELFF. The full variable domain, rest sourced from reference TRBV5-5 and TRBJ2-2, is DAGVTQSPTHLIKTRGQQVTLRCSPISGHKSVSWYQQVLGQGPQFIFQYYEKEERGRGNFPDRFSARQFPNYSSELNVNALLLGDSALYLCASSLDTFTGELFFGEGSRLTVL.

This clonotype showed up many times. V gene TRBV9 combines with J gene TRBJ2-1; 7 bases agree with TRBD1. This CDR3 has 13 amino acids. V lost 4 bases and J lost 9; bases outside the gene matches: 7. The germline V gene encodes CDR1 SGDLS and CDR2 YYNGEE. The CDR3 loop reads CASSPPQGSEQFF. In DNA form, the CDR3 reads TGTGCCAGCAGCCCACCACAGGGGTCTGAGCAGTTCTTC.

The chain has TRBV6-2 or TRBV6-3 and TRBJ1-4, with D hard to call. Germline CDR1 is MNHEY and CDR2 is SVGEGT. CDR3 length: 16 amino acids. The V end lost 2 bases, the J end lost 0 bases, and 10 bases lay between the germline ends. This CDR3 is CASSYTTDTTNEKLFF. CDR3 nucleotide sequence: TGTGCCAGCAGTTACACGACCGATACAACTAATGAAAAACTGTTTTTT.

This clonotype was seen at least ten times. The chain combines TRBV4-1 with TRBJ2-7; the match to TRBD2 covers 10 bases. Looked up from germline, CDR1 is MGHRA and CDR2 is YSYEKL. The CDR3 extends over 15 amino acids. Trimming took 4 bases from V and 0 from J; bases not matched to a gene: 3. The CDR3 reads CASSRLAGDSYEQYF. The CDR3 region has the DNA TGCGCCAGCAGCCGGCTAGCGGGGGACTCCTACGAGCAGTACTTC.

The J gene is TRBJ2-5, the V gene TRBV6-5; TRBD1 or TRBD2 may be the D gene (6 bases each). Germline V gene data show CDR1 as MNHEY and CDR2 as SVGAGI. Deletions cut 0 bases from V and 4 bases from J, with 24 bases between. CDR3 length equals 19 residues. The DNA for the CDR3 is TGTGCCAGCAGTTACTCGAGCCCCCTCAGCAGGGGAGGTCGAGAGACCCAGTACTTC. Translation gives CASSYSSPLSRGGRETQYF.